This entry features one T cell receptor beta chain sequence. As yet, its antigen is unknown. The CDR3 end falls 3 residues outside the read, so it is completed with the germline J gene. HPV was found by MY09/MY11 PCR and dot-blot genotyping. This entry belongs to a study of T cells in women clearing cervical HPV infection. Study-wide background: Case blood drawn at lesion detection; control blood after infection cleared.

This CDR3 has 17 amino acids. Germline trimming cut 4 bases from V and 3 bases from J; bases unmatched to any gene: 9. Study-level points and caveats: Repertoire richness, not evenness, was significantly elevated in CIN3+ cases versus controls.

Only in-frame clones appear in the TCRdb table, and some are missing; sequencing was by immunoSEQ multiplex PCR. This sample lists more than 25,000 clones; its ten largest clones have 11%. Specimen: blood buffy coat. This sequence joins TRBV12-3 or TRBV12-4 and TRBJ1-4; 9 bases agree with TRBD1. The receptor comes from a woman between 18 and 69 years old with a cervical HPV16 infection that either progressed to CIN3+ or cleared (not recorded which). CDR3 amino acids: CASSSRTGVTPNEKLFF. The CDR3 DNA, read in part, is TGTGCCAGCAGTTCCCGGACAGGGGTAACCCCTAATGAAAAA.